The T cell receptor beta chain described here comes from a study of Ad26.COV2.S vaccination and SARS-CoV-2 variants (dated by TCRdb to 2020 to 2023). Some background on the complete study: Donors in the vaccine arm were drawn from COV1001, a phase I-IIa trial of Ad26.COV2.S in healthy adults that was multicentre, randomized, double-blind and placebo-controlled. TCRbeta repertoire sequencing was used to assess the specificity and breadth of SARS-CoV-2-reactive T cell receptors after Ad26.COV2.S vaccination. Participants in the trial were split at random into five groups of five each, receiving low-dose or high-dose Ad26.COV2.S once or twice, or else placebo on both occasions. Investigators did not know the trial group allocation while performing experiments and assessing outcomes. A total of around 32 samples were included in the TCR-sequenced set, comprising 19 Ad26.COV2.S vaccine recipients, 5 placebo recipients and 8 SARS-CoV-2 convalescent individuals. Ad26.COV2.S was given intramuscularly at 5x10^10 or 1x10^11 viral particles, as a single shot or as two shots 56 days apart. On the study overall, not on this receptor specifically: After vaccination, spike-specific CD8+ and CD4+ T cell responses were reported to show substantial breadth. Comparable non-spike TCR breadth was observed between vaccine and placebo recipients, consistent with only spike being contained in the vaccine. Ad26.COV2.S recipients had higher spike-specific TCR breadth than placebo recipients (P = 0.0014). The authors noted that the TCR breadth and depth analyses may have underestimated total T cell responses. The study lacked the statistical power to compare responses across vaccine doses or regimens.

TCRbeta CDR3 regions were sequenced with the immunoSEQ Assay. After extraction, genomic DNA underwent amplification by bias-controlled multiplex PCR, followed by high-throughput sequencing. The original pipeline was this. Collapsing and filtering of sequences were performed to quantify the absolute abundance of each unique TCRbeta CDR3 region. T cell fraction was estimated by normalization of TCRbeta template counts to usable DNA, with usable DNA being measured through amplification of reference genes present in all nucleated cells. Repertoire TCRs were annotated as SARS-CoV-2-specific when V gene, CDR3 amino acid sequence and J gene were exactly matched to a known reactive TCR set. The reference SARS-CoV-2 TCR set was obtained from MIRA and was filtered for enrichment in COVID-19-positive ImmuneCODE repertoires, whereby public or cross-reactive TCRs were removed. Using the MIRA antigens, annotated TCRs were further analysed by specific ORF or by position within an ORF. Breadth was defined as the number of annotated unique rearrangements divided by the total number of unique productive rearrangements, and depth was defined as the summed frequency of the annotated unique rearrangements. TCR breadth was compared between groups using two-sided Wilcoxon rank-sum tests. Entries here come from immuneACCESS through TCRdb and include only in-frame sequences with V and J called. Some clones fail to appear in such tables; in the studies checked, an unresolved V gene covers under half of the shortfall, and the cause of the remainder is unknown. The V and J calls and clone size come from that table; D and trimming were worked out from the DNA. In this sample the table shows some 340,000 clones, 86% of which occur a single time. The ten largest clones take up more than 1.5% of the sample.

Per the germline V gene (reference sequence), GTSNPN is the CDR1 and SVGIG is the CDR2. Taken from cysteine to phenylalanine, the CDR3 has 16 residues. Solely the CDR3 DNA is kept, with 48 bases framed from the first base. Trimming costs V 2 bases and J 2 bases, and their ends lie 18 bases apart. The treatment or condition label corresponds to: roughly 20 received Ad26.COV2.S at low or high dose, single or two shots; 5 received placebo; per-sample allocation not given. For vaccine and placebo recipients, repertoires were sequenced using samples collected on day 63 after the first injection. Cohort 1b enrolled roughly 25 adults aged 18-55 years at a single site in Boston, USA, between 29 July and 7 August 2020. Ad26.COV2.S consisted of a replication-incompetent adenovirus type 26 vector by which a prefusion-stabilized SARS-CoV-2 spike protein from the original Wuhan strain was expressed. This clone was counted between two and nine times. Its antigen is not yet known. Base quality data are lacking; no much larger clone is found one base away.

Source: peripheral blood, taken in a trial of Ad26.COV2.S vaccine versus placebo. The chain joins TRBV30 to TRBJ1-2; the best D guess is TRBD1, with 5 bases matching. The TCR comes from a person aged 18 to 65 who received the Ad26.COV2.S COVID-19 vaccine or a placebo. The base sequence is TGTGCCTGGAGTCGTCCGGGGGTGCAGGCAAACTATGGCTACACCTTC. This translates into CAWSRPGVQANYGYTF.